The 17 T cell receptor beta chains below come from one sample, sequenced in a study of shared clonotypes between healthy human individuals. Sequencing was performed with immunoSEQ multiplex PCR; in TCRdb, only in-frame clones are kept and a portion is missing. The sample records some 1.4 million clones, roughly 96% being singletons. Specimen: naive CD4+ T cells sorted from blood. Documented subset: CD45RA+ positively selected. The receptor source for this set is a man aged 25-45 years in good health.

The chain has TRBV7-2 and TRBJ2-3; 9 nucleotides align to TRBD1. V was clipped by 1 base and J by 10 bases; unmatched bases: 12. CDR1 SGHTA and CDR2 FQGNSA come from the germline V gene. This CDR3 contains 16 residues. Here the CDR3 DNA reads TGTGCCAGCAGCTTAGGGAGGCCGGGGGGACAGGGCCCGCAGTATTTT. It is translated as CASSLGRPGGQGPQYF.

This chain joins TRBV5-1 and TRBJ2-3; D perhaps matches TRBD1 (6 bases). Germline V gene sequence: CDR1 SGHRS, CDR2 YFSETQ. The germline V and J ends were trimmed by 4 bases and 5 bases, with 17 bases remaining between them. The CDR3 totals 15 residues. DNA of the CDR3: TGCGCCAGCAGCCTGAATGGCCAGGGGCAAGATACGCAGTATTTT. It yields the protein CASSLNGQGQDTQYF.

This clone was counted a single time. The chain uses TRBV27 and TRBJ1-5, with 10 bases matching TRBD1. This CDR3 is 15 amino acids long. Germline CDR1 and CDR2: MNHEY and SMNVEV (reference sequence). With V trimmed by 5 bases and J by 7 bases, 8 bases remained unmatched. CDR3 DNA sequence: TGTGCCAGCAGTCAGGAGACAGGGGGCGGGCAGCCCCAGCATTTT. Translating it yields CASSQETGGGQPQHF.

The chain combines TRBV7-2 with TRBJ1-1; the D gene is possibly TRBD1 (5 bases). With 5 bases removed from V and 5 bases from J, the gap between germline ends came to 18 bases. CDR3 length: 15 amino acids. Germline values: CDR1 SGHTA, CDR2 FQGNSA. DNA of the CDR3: TGTGCCAGCAGCCAGGAGGGGAGGGTCGGTACTGAAGCTTTCTTT. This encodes CASSQEGRVGTEAFF.

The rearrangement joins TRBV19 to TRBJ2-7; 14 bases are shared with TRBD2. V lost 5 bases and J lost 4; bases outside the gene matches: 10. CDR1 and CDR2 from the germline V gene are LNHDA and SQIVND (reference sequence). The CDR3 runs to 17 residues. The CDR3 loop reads CASSAGTSGSAGYEQYF. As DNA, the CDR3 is TGTGCCAGTAGTGCCGGGACTAGCGGGAGTGCAGGGTACGAGCAGTACTTC.

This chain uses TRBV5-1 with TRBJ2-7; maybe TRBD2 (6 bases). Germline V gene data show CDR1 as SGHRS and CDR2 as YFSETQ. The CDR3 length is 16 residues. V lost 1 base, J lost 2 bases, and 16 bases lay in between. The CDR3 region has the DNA TGCGCCAGCAGCTTGTTACTGGAGGGAGCCGCCTACGAGCAGTACTTC. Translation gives CASSLLLEGAAYEQYF.

Here the CDR3 reads CASGGSQETQYF. The CDR3, as DNA: TGTGCCAGTGGGGGGAGCCAAGAGACCCAGTACTTC. The J gene is TRBJ2-5, the V gene TRBV2; maybe TRBD2 (6 bases). Germline V gene data show CDR1 as SNHLY and CDR2 as FYNNEI. The CDR3 has 12 amino acids. V was pared by 9 bases and J by 1 base, with 9 bases between.

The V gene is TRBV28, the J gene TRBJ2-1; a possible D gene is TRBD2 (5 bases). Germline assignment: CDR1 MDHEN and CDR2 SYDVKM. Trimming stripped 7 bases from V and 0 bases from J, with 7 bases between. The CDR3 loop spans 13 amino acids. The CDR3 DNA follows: TGTGCCAGCATAGGGAGCTCCTACAATGAGCAGTTCTTC. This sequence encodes CASIGSSYNEQFF.

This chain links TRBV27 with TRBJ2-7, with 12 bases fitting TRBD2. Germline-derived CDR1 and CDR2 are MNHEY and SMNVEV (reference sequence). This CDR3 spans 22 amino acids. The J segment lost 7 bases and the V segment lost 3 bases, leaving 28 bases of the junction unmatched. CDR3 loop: CASSLRGVPRLAGGPFRGEQYF. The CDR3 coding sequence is TGTGCCAGCAGTTTGAGGGGAGTCCCGCGGCTAGCGGGAGGGCCATTTCGAGGGGAGCAGTACTTC.

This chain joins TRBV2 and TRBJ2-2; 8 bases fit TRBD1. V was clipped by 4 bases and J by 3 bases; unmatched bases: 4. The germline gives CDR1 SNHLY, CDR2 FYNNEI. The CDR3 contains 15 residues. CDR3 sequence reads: CASSVDRGDTGELFF. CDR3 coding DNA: TGTGCCAGCAGTGTAGACAGGGGAGACACCGGGGAGCTGTTTTTT.

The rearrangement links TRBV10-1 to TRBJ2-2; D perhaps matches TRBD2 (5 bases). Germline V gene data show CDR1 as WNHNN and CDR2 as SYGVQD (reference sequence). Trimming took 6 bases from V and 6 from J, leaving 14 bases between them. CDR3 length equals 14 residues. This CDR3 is CASSPIREAGELFF. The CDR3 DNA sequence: TGCGCCAGCAGCCCTATCCGGGAAGCCGGGGAGCTGTTTTTT.

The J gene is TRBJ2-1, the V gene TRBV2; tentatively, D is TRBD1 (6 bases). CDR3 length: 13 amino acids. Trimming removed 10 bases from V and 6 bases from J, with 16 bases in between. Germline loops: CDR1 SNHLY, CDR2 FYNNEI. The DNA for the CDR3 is TGTGCCACCTCGACAGGAGCCTCCAATGAGCAGTTCTTC. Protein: CATSTGASNEQFF. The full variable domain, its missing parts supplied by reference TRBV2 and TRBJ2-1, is EPEVTQTPSHQVTQMGQEVILRCVPISNHLYFYWYRQILGQKVEFLVSFYNNEISEKSEIFDDQFSVERPDGSNFTLKIRSTKLEDSAMYFCATSTGASNEQFFGPGTRLTVL.

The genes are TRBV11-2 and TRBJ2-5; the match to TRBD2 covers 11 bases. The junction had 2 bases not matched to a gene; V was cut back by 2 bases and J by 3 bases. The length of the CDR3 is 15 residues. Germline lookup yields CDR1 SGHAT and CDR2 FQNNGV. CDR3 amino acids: CASSLQLAGEETQYF. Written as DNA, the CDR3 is TGTGCCAGCAGCTTACAACTAGCGGGGGAAGAGACCCAGTACTTC.

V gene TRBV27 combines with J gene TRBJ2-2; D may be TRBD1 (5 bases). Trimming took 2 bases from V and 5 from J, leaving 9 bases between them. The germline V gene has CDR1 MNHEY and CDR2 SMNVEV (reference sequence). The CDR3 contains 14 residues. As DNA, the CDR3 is TGTGCCAGCAGTTTACTCAGGGTGACCGGGGAGCTGTTTTTT. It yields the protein CASSLLRVTGELFF.

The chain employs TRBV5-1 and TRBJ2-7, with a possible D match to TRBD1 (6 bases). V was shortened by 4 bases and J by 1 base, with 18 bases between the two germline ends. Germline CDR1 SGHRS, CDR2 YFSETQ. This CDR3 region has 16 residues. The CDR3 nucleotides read TGCGCCAGCAGCCCGACCACAGGGTGGGGGTCCTACGAGCAGTACTTC. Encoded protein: CASSPTTGWGSYEQYF.

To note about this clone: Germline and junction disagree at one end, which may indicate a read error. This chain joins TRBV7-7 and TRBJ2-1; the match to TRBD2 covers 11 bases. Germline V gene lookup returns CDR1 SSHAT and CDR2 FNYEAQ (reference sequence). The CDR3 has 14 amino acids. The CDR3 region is CASSPTAASGRIVF. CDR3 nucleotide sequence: TGTGCTAGCAGCCCAACCGCCGCTAGCGGGAGGATTGTCTTC.

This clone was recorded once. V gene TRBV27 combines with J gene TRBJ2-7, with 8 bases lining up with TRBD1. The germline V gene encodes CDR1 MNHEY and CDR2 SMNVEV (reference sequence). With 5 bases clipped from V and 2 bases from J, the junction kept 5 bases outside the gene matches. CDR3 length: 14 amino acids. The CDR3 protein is CASSRQGITYEQYF. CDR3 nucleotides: TGTGCCAGCAGTAGACAGGGGATAACCTACGAGCAGTACTTC.